A selection of T cell receptor beta chains follows, all from one sample in a study of tumor-infiltrating lymphocytes in primary liver carcinoma. TCRdb analysed the multiplex PCR reads with MiXCR anew, one entry per CDR3 protein. The repertoire holds 330,000 or so distinct CDR3 sequences, approximately 64% seen once, with 5.5% to 7% in the top ten. Sequences were obtained from peripheral blood. The receptors originated from a man in his forties with primary liver carcinoma and hepatitis B virus infection. The CDR3 runs from the conserved cysteine through the conserved F or W. A D gene is named only where the DNA matches it firmly. Clone size, where shown, is once, few, many, or a class for clones that have expanded.

TRBJ1-2 | few | TRBV5-6 | - | CASSLQGYGYTF | TGTGCCAGCAGCTTACAGGGCTATGGCTACACCTTC
TRBJ2-1 | - | TRBV28 | - | CASSRTRNWDEQFF | TGTGCCAGCAGCCGGACCCGTAATTGGGATGAGCAGTTCTTC
TRBJ1-1 | - | TRBV10-3 | - | CAIREVRERNTEAFF | TGTGCCATCAGAGAGGTAAGGGAGCGGAACACTGAAGCTTTCTTT
TRBJ2-5 | - | TRBV14 | - | CVSSLMTCPQETQYF | TGTGTCAGCAGCCTCATGACATGCCCCCAAGAGACCCAGTACTTC
TRBJ2-6 | - | TRBV20-1 | - | CSVGWGRSSGANVLTF | TGCAGTGTGGGATGGGGGAGGAGCTCTGGGGCCAACGTCCTGACTTTC
TRBJ1-6 | few | TRBV28 | - | CASSLQGPYNSPLHF | TGTGCCAGCAGCCTACAGGGCCCCTATAATTCACCCCTCCACTTT
TRBJ2-1 | many | TRBV11-2 | - | CASGPRLLTTGNEQFF | TGTGCCAGCGGCCCCCGGTTATTAACGACGGGAAATGAGCAGTTCTTC
TRBJ2-4 | many | TRBV6-6 | TRBD2 | CASKEGLADDIQYF | TGTGCCAGCAAAGAAGGACTAGCGGATGACATTCAGTACTTC
TRBJ2-1 | - | TRBV28 | TRBD2 | CASSLFWREGHHEQFF | TGTGCCAGCAGTTTATTTTGGCGGGAGGGCCATCATGAGCAGTTCTTC
TRBJ2-1 | - | TRBV7-9 | - | CASSSGLSSQFF | TGTGCCAGCAGCTCTGGACTTTCTTCGCAGTTCTTC
TRBJ2-1 | few | TRBV11-2 | TRBD2 | CASSLAAALAGAYNERFF | TGTGCCAGCAGCTTGGCGGCAGCACTAGCGGGAGCCTACAATGAACGGTTCTTC